This record concerns one TCR beta chain sequence. Generated by immunoSEQ multiplex PCR, the TCRdb table keeps only in-frame clones and is missing some. The sample lists roughly 200,000 clones, roughly 89% seen once, with approximately 2.5% in the top ten. Participant ages covered roughly 18 to 89 years across about two dozen US areas. The data were taken from a study of blood T cell repertoires in COVID-19. In the study overall: The analysed material was cDNA or gDNA that came from T cells, B-cell-depleted T cells, or PBMCs.

The germline CDR1 and CDR2 sequences are MGHDK and SYGVNS. The junction had 8 bases not matched to a gene; V was cut back by 2 bases and J by 3 bases. This CDR3 comprises 16 residues. This sequence was found in a middle-aged woman with acute COVID-19. The sample comprised PBMCs or T cells enriched from blood (not recorded which). The genes are TRBV25-1 and TRBJ1-1; 8 nucleotides match TRBD1. The CDR3 reads CASSEQNLDRDTEAFF. The CDR3 nucleotides read TGTGCCAGCAGTGAACAGAATCTGGACAGGGACACTGAAGCTTTCTTT.